A selection of T cell receptor beta chains follows, all from one sample in a study of T cell repertoires in cytomegalovirus infection. Each CDR3 protein gets one entry after TCRdb re-called the reads with MiXCR. The repertoire holds about 740,000 distinct CDR3 sequences, with less than 40% as singletons. The sequenced sample was PBMCs. These receptors were collected from a human donor in good health (CMV status not recorded). Some clones in this sample may be carry-over from other donors' samples. CDR3s include the opening cysteine and the closing phenylalanine or tryptophan. Fields, in order: clone size, D gene, J gene, V gene, CDR3 length, CDR3 DNA, CDR3 protein. D genes are given only for firm matches. Not every row has a clone size; where given, it reads once, few, many or a size class.

-	-	TRBJ2-3	TRBV15	16	TGTGCCACCAGCAACCCGGGACTCGAAGCCACAGATACGCAGTATTTT	CATSNPGLEATDTQYF
-	-	TRBJ2-5	TRBV5-3	16	TGTGCCAGCAGCCGAGGACGGGAAGAGGGGTGGGAGACCCAGTACTTC	CASSRGREEGWETQYF
few	-	TRBJ2-3	TRBV9	15	TGTGCCAGCAGCCCCCCCCTGGGAGTCACAGATACGCAGTATTTT	CASSPPLGVTDTQYF
-	-	TRBJ1-2	TRBV28	11	TGTGCCAGCAGTGATCGGAATGGCTACACCTTC	CASSDRNGYTF
-	-	TRBJ1-5	TRBV28	14	TGTGCCAGCAGTGCAGGGTTTAGCAATCAGCCCCAGCATTTT	CASSAGFSNQPQHF
-	TRBD1	TRBJ2-6	TRBV18	17	TGTGCCAGCTCACCAAGACAGGGGGCCACTGGGGCCAACGTCCTGACTTTC	CASSPRQGATGANVLTF
many	-	TRBJ1-1	TRBV11-2	13	TGTGCCACCCAAGCGGTGGGTCACACTGAAGCTTTCTTT	CATQAVGHTEAFF
-	TRBD1	TRBJ2-3	TRBV4-1	14	TGTGCCAGCCGGGACAGGGGGGGCACAGATACGCCGTATTTT	CASRDRGGTDTPYF
-	TRBD2	TRBJ2-1	TRBV7-7	16	TGTGCTAGCAGCCCGCTGACTAGCTTCTCCTACAATGAGCAGTTCTTC	CASSPLTSFSYNEQFF
-	TRBD2	TRBJ2-1	TRBV7-8	18	TGTGCCAGCAGCTTTGATACTAGCGGGGGAACCTCCTACAATGAGCAGTTCTTC	CASSFDTSGGTSYNEQFF
-	-	TRBJ2-1	TRBV20-1	15	TGCAGTGCTAGAGATCCAGGGGACTCCTTCAATGAGCAGTTCTTC	CSARDPGDSFNEQFF
once	-	TRBJ2-1	TRBV28	16	TGTGCCAGCAGCCCCCTCCGGGTCTCCTCGATCAATGAGCAGTTCTTC	CASSPLRVSSINEQFF
once	-	TRBJ1-2	TRBV12-3/TRBV12-4	14	TGTGCCGGCAGTCGGTACTCCCTCTCGGATGGCTACACCTTC	CAGSRYSLSDGYTF
-	-	TRBJ2-1	TRBV9	15	TGTGCCAGCAGCTCGGGCCTCCCCACAATCAATGAGCAGTTCTTC	CASSSGLPTINEQFF
few	TRBD1	TRBJ2-3	TRBV14	15	TGTGCCAGCAGCCCGGGGACAGGGCGTTGGGATACGCAGTATTTT	CASSPGTGRWDTQYF
few	-	TRBJ1-5	TRBV10-3	14	TGTGCCATCAGTGAGGGTAGGAACAATCAGCCCCAGCATTTT	CAISEGRNNQPQHF
many	TRBD1	TRBJ1-5	TRBV28	16	TGTGCCAGCAGATTAGGGGGCGGTGGTAGCAATCAGCCCCAGCATTTT	CASRLGGGGSNQPQHF
-	-	TRBJ2-1	TRBV28	15	TGTGCCAGCAGTCCTCAACTAGCTGAGGGGAATGAGCAGTTCTTC	CASSPQLAEGNEQFF
-	-	TRBJ1-1	TRBV5-6	15	TGTGCCAGCCGCGACCGAGTAATCATGAACACTGAAGCTTTCTTT	CASRDRVIMNTEAFF
many	-	TRBJ1-1	TRBV11-1	15	TGTGCCAGCAGCTTAGTCGGGGAGGTCAACACTGAAGCTTTCTTT	CASSLVGEVNTEAFF
-	-	TRBJ2-2	TRBV10-1	17	TGCGCCAGCAGTGAGATTCGTGGGGCTGCGAACACCGGGGAGCTGTTTTTT	CASSEIRGAANTGELFF
many	TRBD1	TRBJ2-5	TRBV6-5	16	TGTGCCAGCAGTCATGGGACAGGTGGGGTCCAAGAGACCCAGTACTTC	CASSHGTGGVQETQYF
-	-	TRBJ2-5	TRBV20-1	15	TGCAGTGCTAGAGGGGGCTCTTCCCCGGGGGAGACCCAGTACTTC	CSARGGSSPGETQYF
-	TRBD2	TRBJ2-5	TRBV7-8	17	TGTGCCAGCAGCTTAGAAGCTAGCGGGGGGCTGGGGGAGACCCAGTACTTC	CASSLEASGGLGETQYF
-	-	TRBJ1-4	TRBV28	15	TGTGCCAGCAACGATCCCGGGGGCCCGGGTGAAAAACTGTTTTTT	CASNDPGGPGEKLFF
few	TRBD2	TRBJ2-3	TRBV12-3/TRBV12-4	19	TGTGCCAGCAGTTTAGCGTCTAGCGGGACGTTCCGGGGCACAGATACGCAGTATTTT	CASSLASSGTFRGTDTQYF
-	-	TRBJ2-3	TRBV7-8	13	TGTGCCAGCAGACCGACTAGCACAGATACGCAGTATTTT	CASRPTSTDTQYF
-	TRBD2	TRBJ2-3	TRBV6-2/TRBV6-3	17	TGTGCCAGCAGTTACCGGAGACTAGCGGGAGCCCCAGATACGCAGTATTTT	CASSYRRLAGAPDTQYF
few	-	TRBJ1-6	TRBV28	15	TGTGCCAGCTGGGTATCAAGCTCCTATAATTCACCCCTCCACTTT	CASWVSSSYNSPLHF
-	-	TRBJ2-5	TRBV14	15	TGTGCCAGCAGCCCGCGGCACTCCGTTAAGTTTGTCCAGTACTTC	CASSPRHSVKFVQYF
-	-	TRBJ1-1	TRBV7-8	12	TGTGCCAGCAGCTTCCCTTCGGGGCAAGCTTTCTTT	CASSFPSGQAFF
-	-	TRBJ2-7	TRBV7-9	14	TGTGCCAGCAGCCCAAGGTCAGACTCCTACGAGCAGTACTTC	CASSPRSDSYEQYF